This T cell receptor (beta chain) was captured in a study of shared clonotypes between healthy human individuals. Study results and caveats: Rarefaction analysis demonstrated incomplete sorted-subset sequencing notwithstanding large depth. The genetic and exposure-history diversity represented was limited by few donors.

The junction had 8 bases not matched to a gene; V was cut back by 5 bases and J by 3 bases. Germline CDR1 reads SGHVS; CDR2 reads FQNEAQ. This CDR3 has 15 amino acids. About this clone itself: Antigen specificity is unknown.

The donors were all Caucasian adults (living in Nashville, Tennessee). Researchers divided each subset's genomic DNA evenly across several immunoSEQ plates. Sequencing was performed with immunoSEQ multiplex PCR; in TCRdb, only in-frame clones are kept and a portion is missing. The sample has over a million clones, roughly 95% seen once. The receptor comes from a man in his thirties or forties in good health. The source material was naive CD4+ T cells sorted from blood. Stated subset: CD45RA+ positively selected. V is TRBV7-8 and J is TRBJ1-1; TRBD1 matches 8 bases. This CDR3 is CASSTGQGRYTEAFF. The CDR3 coding sequence is TGTGCCAGCAGCACAGGACAGGGAAGGTACACTGAAGCTTTCTTT.